The entry that follows covers one TCR beta chain sequence. The antigen is not known. These data are taken from a study of post-analysis software for immune sequencing data. Whole-study findings and limits: About five TRBV segments were more frequent in patients than controls; TRBV5-6, TRBV5-1 and TRBV20-1 belonged to this group. The normalized Chao1 diversity of multiple sclerosis patients was significantly lower than that of controls.

The germline V gene encodes CDR1 MGHRA and CDR2 YSYEKL. With V trimmed by 0 bases and J by 0 bases, 6 bases remained unmatched. The CDR3 runs to 17 residues. Each TCR beta cDNA library carried unique molecular identifiers. Between roughly 0.95 and 10 million T cells gave rise to 500,000 to 650,000 cDNA molecules. TCRdb reprocessed the PCR reads via MiXCR and lists one record per CDR3 protein. The sample lists about 540,000 distinct CDR3 sequences; approximately 31% were seen once. This chain joins TRBV4-1 and TRBJ2-5, with TRBD2 matching over 8 bases. Sequenced material: blood. The source of this sequence is a girl aged 2-17 years with multiple sclerosis. CDR3 protein: CASSQDQLSGDQETQYF. The CDR3 DNA follows: TGCGCCAGCAGCCAAGACCAACTTAGCGGGGACCAAGAGACCCAGTACTTC.